This TCR beta chain is drawn from a study of regulatory T cells in long-lasting Graves disease. Study-level background: The study counted Graves' disease as persistent given over 5 years of antithyroid drugs and positive TSH receptor antibodies.

CDR3 length: 14 residues. With 3 bases removed from V and 1 base from J, the gap between germline ends came to 9 bases. Germline loops: CDR1 PRHDT, CDR2 FYEKMQ (reference sequence). This clonotype was seen at least ten times. The antigen is undetermined. Sample time point: persistent/refractory GD, antithyroid drugs over 5 years with positive TRAb. PBMC RNA was the source of the TCR library. Study results and limitations: Thyroid tissue was not studied; only peripheral blood was. Persistent disease favored TRBV28, TRBJ1-2 and TRBJ2-5.

iRepertoire HTBI primers and Arm-PCR of CDR3 regions built TCR beta libraries. TCRdb passed the multiplex PCR reads through MiXCR, listing each CDR3 protein once. The sample lists about 420,000 distinct CDR3 sequences, 20% to 30% seen once, with about 26% in the top ten. V is TRBV13 and J is TRBJ1-1, with D uncertain. Material: peripheral blood mononuclear cells (PBMCs), obtained when the disease was refractory, from a patient treated with antithyroid drugs. This receptor was obtained from a female donor with Graves disease. The CDR3 DNA reads TGTGCCAGCAGCTTTGGCTCTTCGAACACTGAAGCTTTCTTT. It encodes CASSFGSSNTEAFF.